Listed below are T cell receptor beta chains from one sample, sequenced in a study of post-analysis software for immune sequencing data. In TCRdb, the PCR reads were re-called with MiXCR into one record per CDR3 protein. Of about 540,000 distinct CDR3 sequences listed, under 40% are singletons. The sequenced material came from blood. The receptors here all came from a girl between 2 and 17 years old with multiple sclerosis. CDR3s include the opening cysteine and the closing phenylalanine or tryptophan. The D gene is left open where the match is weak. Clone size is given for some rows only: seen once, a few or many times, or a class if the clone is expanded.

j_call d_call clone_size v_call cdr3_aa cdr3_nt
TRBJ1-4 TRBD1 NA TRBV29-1 CSGRQGSDEKLFF TGCAGCGGTAGACAGGGGTCTGATGAAAAACTGTTTTTT
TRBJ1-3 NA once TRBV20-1 CSARGPSSGNTIYF TGCAGTGCTAGAGGGCCGAGCTCTGGAAACACCATATATTTT
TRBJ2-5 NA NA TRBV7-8 CASSLLDGTQYF TGTGCCAGCAGCCTACTAGATGGGACCCAGTACTTC
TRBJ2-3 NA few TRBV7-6 CASSLTQGWGTDTQYF TGTGCCAGCAGCTTAACACAGGGATGGGGCACAGATACGCAGTATTTT
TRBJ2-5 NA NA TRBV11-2 CASSLVLEETQYF TGTGCCAGCAGCTTAGTGTTGGAAGAGACCCAGTACTTC
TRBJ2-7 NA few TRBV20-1 CSARDPWSSYEQYF TGCAGTGCTAGAGATCCGTGGAGCTCCTACGAGCAGTACTTC
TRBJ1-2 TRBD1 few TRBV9 CASSSEEGAIDGYTF TGTGCCAGCAGCTCCGAGGAGGGGGCGATCGATGGCTACACCTTC
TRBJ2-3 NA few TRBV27 CASSLRRRDTQYF TGTGCCAGCAGTCTTCGAAGGAGAGATACGCAGTATTTT
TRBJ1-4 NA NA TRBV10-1 CASRANGTTNEKLFF TGCGCCAGCAGGGCTAACGGAACAACTAATGAAAAACTGTTTTTT
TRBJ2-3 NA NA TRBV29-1 CSVAVSTDTQYF TGCAGCGTTGCAGTAAGCACAGATACGCAGTATTTT
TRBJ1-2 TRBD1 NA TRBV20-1 CSALTGGDYGYTF TGCAGTGCCTTGACAGGGGGCGACTATGGCTACACCTTC
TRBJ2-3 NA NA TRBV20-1 CSAGGPYTDTQYF TGCAGTGCTGGGGGGCCCTACACAGATACGCAGTATTTT
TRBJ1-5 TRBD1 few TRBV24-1 CATSEGGTGVFGQPQHF TGTGCCACCAGTGAGGGGGGTACAGGGGTTTTTGGTCAGCCCCAGCATTTT
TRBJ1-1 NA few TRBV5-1 CASSQTGSRNTEAFF TGCGCCAGCAGCCAAACAGGGTCGCGGAACACTGAAGCTTTCTTT
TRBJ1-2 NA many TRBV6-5 CASSRTERDGYTF TGTGCCAGCAGTCGGACGGAACGGGATGGCTACACCTTC
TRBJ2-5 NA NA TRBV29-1 CSAMTDGGIVTQYF TGCAGCGCCATGACTGACGGGGGTATAGTGACCCAGTACTTC
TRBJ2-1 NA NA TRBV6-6 CASSYSAVVYNEQFF TGTGCCAGCAGTTACTCGGCGGTTGTCTACAATGAGCAGTTCTTC
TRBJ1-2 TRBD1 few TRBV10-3 CATTTGGNYGYTF TGTGCCACAACGACAGGGGGCAACTATGGCTACACCTTC
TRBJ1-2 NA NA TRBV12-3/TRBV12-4 CASSFSGRDNGNTF TGTGCCAGCAGTTTCAGCGGGAGAGATAATGGCAACACCTTC
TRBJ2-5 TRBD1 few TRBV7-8 CASSWGQFQETQYF TGTGCCAGCAGCTGGGGACAGTTCCAAGAGACCCAGTACTTC
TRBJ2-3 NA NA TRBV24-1 CATSDFGRGRPDTQYF TGTGCCACCAGTGATTTCGGACGGGGTCGTCCAGATACGCAGTATTTT
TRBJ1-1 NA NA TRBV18 CASSPPQGNTEAFF TGTGCCAGCTCACCACCGCAGGGTAACACTGAAGCTTTCTTT
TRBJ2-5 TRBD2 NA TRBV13 CANSPPSGETQYF TGTGCCAACAGCCCCCCTAGCGGGGAGACCCAGTACTTC
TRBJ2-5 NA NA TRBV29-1 CSVPRVETQYF TGCAGCGTCCCTAGGGTGGAGACCCAGTACTTC
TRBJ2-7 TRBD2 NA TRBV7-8 CASSFGTSGLSSYEQYF TGTGCCAGCAGCTTTGGGACTAGCGGGCTGTCTTCCTACGAGCAGTACTTC
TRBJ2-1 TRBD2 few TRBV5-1 CASSHGTTRAYNEQFF TGCGCCAGCAGCCACGGGACTACCCGAGCCTACAATGAGCAGTTCTTC
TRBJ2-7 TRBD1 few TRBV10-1 CASSAGTGGDEQYF TGCGCCAGCAGTGCCGGGACAGGGGGCGACGAGCAGTACTTC
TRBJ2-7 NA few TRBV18 CASSRGRSYEQYF TGTGCCAGCTCACGCGGCAGGAGCTACGAGCAGTACTTC
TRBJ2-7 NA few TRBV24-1 CATSEYARDEQYF TGTGCCACCAGTGAGTACGCGAGGGACGAGCAGTACTTC
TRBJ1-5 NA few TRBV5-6 CASSLGTRSRQPQHF TGTGCCAGCAGCTTGGGGACCCGGTCAAGGCAGCCCCAGCATTTT
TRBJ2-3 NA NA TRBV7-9 CASSLVVGPDAQYF TGTGCCAGCAGCTTAGTAGTAGGGCCAGATGCGCAGTATTTT
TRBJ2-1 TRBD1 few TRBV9 CASSVRTGVPGGEQFF TGTGCCAGCAGCGTTAGGACAGGGGTTCCCGGTGGTGAGCAGTTCTTC
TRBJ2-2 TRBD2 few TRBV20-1 CSTKAGGQIGELFF TGCAGTACAAAAGCGGGGGGGCAGATCGGGGAGCTGTTTTTT
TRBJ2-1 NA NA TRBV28 CASSLLGGLRSSYNEQFF TGTGCCAGCAGTTTATTGGGCGGCCTTCGGAGCTCCTACAATGAGCAGTTCTTC
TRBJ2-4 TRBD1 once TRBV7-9 CASSKPGQGYIQYF TGTGCCAGCAGCAAACCGGGACAGGGGTACATTCAGTACTTC
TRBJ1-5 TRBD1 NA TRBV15 CATREGTGWYQPQHF TGTGCCACGAGAGAGGGGACAGGCTGGTACCAGCCCCAGCATTTT
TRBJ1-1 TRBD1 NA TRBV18 CASSPGTGKTEAFF TGTGCCAGCTCACCAGGGACAGGGAAAACTGAAGCTTTCTTT
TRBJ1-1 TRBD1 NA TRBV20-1 CSAMEGATEAFF TGCAGTGCTATGGAGGGGGCCACTGAAGCTTTCTTT
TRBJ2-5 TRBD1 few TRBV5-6 CASSLEVGQGQETQYF TGTGCCAGCAGCTTGGAGGTGGGACAGGGACAAGAGACCCAGTACTTC
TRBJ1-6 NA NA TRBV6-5 CASSYSDTAPSPLHF TGTGCCAGCAGTTACTCGGACACTGCTCCGTCACCCCTCCACTTT
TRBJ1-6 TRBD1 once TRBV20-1 CSATGTGDNSPLHF TGCAGTGCAACCGGGACAGGGGATAATTCACCCCTCCACTTT
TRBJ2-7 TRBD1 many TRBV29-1 CSGRTGAYEQYF TGCAGCGGGCGGACAGGAGCCTACGAGCAGTACTTC
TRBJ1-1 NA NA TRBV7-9 CASSLELGVTEAFF TGTGCCAGCAGCTTAGAACTCGGGGTCACTGAAGCTTTCTTT
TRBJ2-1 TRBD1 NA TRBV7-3 CASSFGTGDYNEQFF TGTGCCAGCAGCTTTGGGACAGGGGATTACAATGAGCAGTTCTTC
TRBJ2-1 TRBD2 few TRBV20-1 CSARGRAGGFSEQFF TGCAGTGCTAGAGGTCGAGCGGGAGGTTTCAGTGAGCAGTTCTTC
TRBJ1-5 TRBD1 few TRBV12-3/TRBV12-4 CASSTTGGGNQPQHF TGTGCCAGCAGCACTACAGGGGGGGGCAATCAGCCCCAGCATTTT